The rows below give T cell receptor beta chains drawn from one sample of a study of human T cells and chemical hapten exposure. One entry per CDR3 protein results from TCRdb running MiXCR on the RACE reads. The sample shows about 80,000 distinct CDR3 sequences, 14% of them seen only once. The sample consisted of whole blood, taken in connection with sensitization to the hapten diphenylcyclopropenone (DPC). Receptors were obtained from a woman aged 50 to 60 with alopecia areata. Some clones in this sample may be carry-over from other donors' samples. The CDR3 runs from the conserved cysteine through the conserved F or W. D genes are given only for firm matches. For some rows the clone size is stated as once, few or many, or as a class when expanded; others skip it.

>NA|many|TRBJ2-3|TRBV6-4
TGTGCCAGCAGTGCAACAGGGAGCACAGATACGCAGTATTTT
CASSATGSTDTQYF
>NA|NA|TRBJ1-1|TRBV28
TGTGCCAGCAGGGAACAGGGTCCTAACACTGAAGCTTTCTTT
CASREQGPNTEAFF
>TRBD1|many|TRBJ2-5|TRBV7-2
TGTGCCAGCAGCTCGGGACAGGCCAGTTGGCAAGAGACCCAGTACTTC
CASSSGQASWQETQYF
>TRBD2|NA|TRBJ2-5|TRBV2
TGTGCCAGCAACCTAGCGGGAGGGATTGAGACCCAGTACTTC
CASNLAGGIETQYF
>TRBD2|few|TRBJ2-5|TRBV10-3
TGTGCCATCAGTGATCGTCTAGCGGGTTCGAGAGAGACCCAGTACTTC
CAISDRLAGSRETQYF
>NA|few|TRBJ2-3|TRBV5-6
TGTGCCAGCAGCCCCACCCCTAGACGCCGGACCTTGGATACGCAGTATTTT
CASSPTPRRRTLDTQYF
>NA|NA|TRBJ1-2|TRBV11-2
TGTGCCAGCAGCCGAGAAAAATCCTATGGCTACACCTTC
CASSREKSYGYTF
>NA|NA|TRBJ1-1|TRBV7-9
TGTGCCAGCAGCAGCGGGAGGGCGGTGGTAGCTTTCTTT
CASSSGRAVVAFF
>NA|many|TRBJ2-7|TRBV11-2
TGTGCCAGCAGCTTAACCGACTCCCAAACTCTCGAGCAGTACTTC
CASSLTDSQTLEQYF
>NA|few|TRBJ2-3|TRBV7-2
TGTGCCAGCAGCCGCGCCCCCCTCACAGATACGCAGTATTTT
CASSRAPLTDTQYF
>NA|once|TRBJ1-1|TRBV18
TGTGCTAGCGCGGAGGGCCAGAACACTGAAGCTTTCTTT
CASAEGQNTEAFF
>TRBD1|NA|TRBJ1-1|TRBV7-2
TGTGCCAGCAGCTTAGCCAACAGGGGAAGCACTGAAGCTTTCTTT
CASSLANRGSTEAFF
>NA|few|TRBJ2-3|TRBV7-9
TGTGTCTCCTCCCCGGAGGTAGCAGATACGCAGTATTTT
CVSSPEVADTQYF
>TRBD2|few|TRBJ2-1|TRBV7-8
TGTGCCAGCAGCTTCTCCCAGACTAGCGGGAGCTCGAATGAGCAGTTCTTC
CASSFSQTSGSSNEQFF
>NA|NA|TRBJ2-7|TRBV5-5
TGTGCCAGCAGCTTGGATAGGGGGTATCGCGAGCAGTACTTC
CASSLDRGYREQYF
>NA|NA|TRBJ1-1|TRBV7-6
TGTGCCAGCAGCTTAGTCCCAACAGACACTGAAGCTTTCTTT
CASSLVPTDTEAFF
>TRBD2|NA|TRBJ2-5|TRBV20-1
TGCAGTGCTAGAGCCGGACTAGCGGATCAAGAGACCCAGTACTTC
CSARAGLADQETQYF